This T cell receptor (beta chain) was sequenced during a study of blood T cell repertoires in COVID-19. TCRdb's copy holds only in-frame clones and misses some; the assay was immunoSEQ multiplex PCR. The data show 400,000 or so clones, with about 88% seen just once and approximately 1.5% held by the top ten. Material: peripheral blood. This receptor was taken from a woman aged 40 to 55 with COVID-19, enrolled during active disease.

CDR3 sequence reads: CASSPMTGGGQPQHF. The DNA of the CDR3 is TGTGCCAGCAGCCCGATGACAGGGGGCGGTCAGCCCCAGCATTTT. This chain uses TRBV7-2 with TRBJ1-5; TRBD1 aligns across 10 bases. Germline CDR1 SGHTA, CDR2 FQGNSA. The length of the CDR3 is 15 residues. V trimming: 5 bases; J trimming: 6 bases; junction bases outside the gene matches: 7.